This T cell receptor beta chain was sequenced during a study of identical twins. This CDR3 comprises 17 residues. V shed 1 base and J 1 base; nucleotides not matched to a gene: 8. The germline V gene encodes CDR1 SGHVS and CDR2 FNYEAQ. Via MiXCR, TCRdb re-called the 5' RACE reads, giving one row per CDR3 protein. The table lists approximately 190,000 distinct CDR3 sequences, around a sixth of them singletons. This clonotype was seen only a few times. Its antigen is undetermined. Notes on the study in general: Beta clonotypes that were abundant in cord blood contained fewer insertions, a pattern absent from memory repertoires.

A further study also used this sample, focusing on T cells expressing NK-cell markers. This second study notes: It was from sorted CD3+CD56+NKG2C+, CD3+CD56+NKG2C- and CD3+CD56-NKG2C+ T cells that TCR beta repertoires came. The authors applied an anti-gamma-delta TCR antibody in several experiments, and it restricted sorting to alpha-beta TCR T cells.

Material for sequencing was CD8+ T cells sorted from blood. This receptor was obtained from a woman aged 18-35 years in good health. The genes are TRBV7-6 and TRBJ2-7; 9 bases line up with TRBD1. The CDR3 DNA reads TGTGCCAGCAGCTTAGATAGGGCCGGGACAGGGTCCTACGAGCAGTACTTC. Translation: CASSLDRAGTGSYEQYF.